This T cell receptor (beta chain) was observed in a study of tumor and adjacent non-tumor tissue in lung cancer. Whole-study context: There were around 11 adenocarcinoma, a couple of squamous cell carcinoma and 1 small cell lung cancer cases.

The germline V gene encodes CDR1 MNHNY and CDR2 SVGAGI (reference sequence). The CDR3 is made up of 14 amino acids. The template was RNA from unsorted bulk tissue. Note on this clonotype: Mismatch with germline at one junction end may stem from a read error.

The library came from three nested PCR rounds adapted from ARM-PCR protocols. TCRdb reprocessed the multiplex PCR reads via MiXCR and lists one record per CDR3 protein. Found here are about 110,000 distinct CDR3 sequences, nearly 85% of them singletons; the top ten hold approximately 22%. The TCR was taken from a man between 65 and 85 years old with non-small cell lung cancer. V is TRBV6-6 and J is TRBJ2-7; D gene uncertain. The specimen was lung tumor tissue. CDR3 region: CASNPGRMYYEQYF. DNA for the CDR3: TGCGCCAGCAACCCCGGACGGATGTACTACGAGCAGTACTTC.